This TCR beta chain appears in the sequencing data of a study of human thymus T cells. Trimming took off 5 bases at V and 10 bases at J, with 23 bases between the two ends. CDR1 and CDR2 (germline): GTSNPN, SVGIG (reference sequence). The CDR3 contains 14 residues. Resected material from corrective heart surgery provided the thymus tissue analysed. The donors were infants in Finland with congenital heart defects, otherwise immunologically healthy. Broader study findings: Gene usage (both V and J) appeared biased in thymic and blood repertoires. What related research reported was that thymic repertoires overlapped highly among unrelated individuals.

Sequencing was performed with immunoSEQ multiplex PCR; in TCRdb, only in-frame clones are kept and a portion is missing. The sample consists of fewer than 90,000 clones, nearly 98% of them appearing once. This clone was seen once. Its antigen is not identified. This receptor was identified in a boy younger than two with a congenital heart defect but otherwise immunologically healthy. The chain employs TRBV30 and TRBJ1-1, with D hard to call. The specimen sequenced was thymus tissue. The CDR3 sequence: CAWFSQRGFVGAFF. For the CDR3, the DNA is TGTGCCTGGTTCTCTCAACGGGGTTTTGTAGGAGCTTTCTTT.